This T cell receptor beta chain was captured in a study of blood T cell repertoires in COVID-19. The repertoire was sequenced with immunoSEQ multiplex PCR; TCRdb's copy has only in-frame clones and lacks some. The data contain 110,000 or so clones, over 65% of them singletons. The CDR3 has 16 residues. Germline trimming cut 5 bases from V and 5 bases from J; bases unmatched to any gene: 9. The germline gives CDR1 SEHNR, CDR2 FQNEAQ (reference sequence). The V gene is TRBV7-9, the J gene TRBJ2-3, with 11 bases aligning to TRBD1. The clonotype comes from a man aged 70-80 years with acute or convalescent COVID-19. Sequencing was performed on peripheral blood. DNA for the CDR3: TGTGCCAGCAGCATAGGGACAGGGGGAAGTGGAGATACGCAGTATTTT. Amino acids: CASSIGTGGSGDTQYF.